This record concerns one T cell receptor beta chain sequence. These data originate in a study of blood T cell repertoires in COVID-19. As for the study in general: Spain, Italy and the United States supplied samples that represented acute and convalescent COVID-19. The analysed material was cDNA or gDNA that came from T cells, B-cell-depleted T cells, or PBMCs.

Study processing details: How many nucleated cells were present was estimated from reference gene primer amplification. The data were produced by immunoSEQ multiplex PCR, yet TCRdb's version contains in-frame clones alone and is incomplete. The V and J calls and clone size come from that table; D and trimming were worked out from the DNA. The sample has more than 150,000 clones, around 82% seen once. Trimming removed 6 bases at V and 1 base at J, with 13 bases between. This CDR3 comprises 15 residues. The germline V gene encodes CDR1 SNHLY and CDR2 FYNNEI. The chain has TRBV2 and TRBJ1-5, with a weak D call TRBD1 (5 bases). The sequence was collected from a woman over 75 with acute or convalescent COVID-19. The sample comprised peripheral blood. The CDR3 here is CASRRDGGSNQPQHF. In DNA, the CDR3 is TGTGCCAGCAGGAGAGATGGGGGGAGCAATCAGCCCCAGCATTTT.